This note documents a single T cell receptor beta chain sequence. These data belong to a study of T cells expressing NK-cell markers. CDR1 and CDR2 (germline): MGHRA, YSYEKL. There are 17 residues in the CDR3. TCRdb reanalyzed the 5' RACE reads, giving one entry per CDR3 protein sequence and no DNA. This table lists under 500,000 distinct CDR3 sequences. Sequencing input: blood T cells: a sorted CD56 or NKG2C T cell subset, CD4+ or CD8+ T cells, or bulk PBMC T cells (not recorded which). The chain is built from TRBV4-1 and TRBJ2-1; TCRdb proposes TRBD2, but this gene call is untestable without DNA. The sequence was obtained from a woman aged 18-70 years in good health. Here the CDR3 reads CASSRETSGGAYNEQFF.